These 20 T cell receptor beta chains share one sample of origin, sequenced in a study of blood T cells in healthy people across ages. Primers used in a second PCR of about 6 to 11 cycles were a sample-barcoded 5' primer and a J-beta primer mix. Each CDR3 protein is one row after TCRdb ran MiXCR on the 5' RACE reads. The sample has about 1.4 million distinct CDR3 sequences; 55% to 75% are singletons. Sequenced: blood. Receptor source: a man aged 18 to 35 in good health.

The chain uses TRBV2 and TRBJ2-2, with 8 bases that match TRBD1. CDR1 and CDR2 (germline): SNHLY, FYNNEI. After removal of 6 bases from V and 3 bases from J, the junction contained 6 bases not matched to a gene. CDR3 size: 15 residues. The CDR3, as DNA: TGTGCCAGCAGGATCGACAGGGGCCACACCGGGGAGCTGTTTTTT. It codes for CASRIDRGHTGELFF.

This clonotype was counted a few times. The chain joins TRBV29-1 to TRBJ1-2; D may be TRBD1 (6 bases). This CDR3 contains 13 residues. Trimming stripped 0 bases from V and 7 bases from J, with 12 bases between. Germline V gives CDR1 SQVTM, CDR2 ANQGSEA. The CDR3 DNA follows: TGCAGCGTTGAAGATAGGCAGGGGCTTGGCTACACCTTC. It codes for CSVEDRQGLGYTF.

This chain uses TRBV20-1 with TRBJ2-7; D is perhaps TRBD1 (5 bases). Trimming pared 2 bases from V and 6 bases from J, leaving 17 bases between. Germline V gene data show CDR1 as DFQATT and CDR2 as SNEGSKA (reference sequence). The length of the CDR3 is 14 residues. CDR3 sequence reads: CSARPEGHLSEQYF. CDR3 in DNA: TGCAGTGCTAGACCTGAAGGACACCTCTCCGAGCAGTACTTC.

Note on this clonotype: Sequence at one end of the junction differs from germline and may be a read error. V usage is TRBV15 and J usage is TRBJ2-6; maybe TRBD2 (6 bases). Germline V CDR1 and CDR2: LNHNV, YYDKDF (reference sequence). The CDR3 has 16 amino acids. CDR3 nucleotides: TGTGCCACCAGTAGAGGAGTGGCGGGAGGGGCCAACGTCCTGACTTTC. The encoded protein is CATSRGVAGGANVLTF.

This clonotype was seen a handful of times. This chain connects TRBV7-2 to TRBJ1-5; perhaps TRBD1 as D (5 bases). V lost 4 bases and J 2 bases, leaving 12 bases between the germline ends. CDR1 is SGHTA, CDR2 FQGNSA, per germline. This CDR3 is built from 15 residues. In DNA, the CDR3 is TGTGCCAGCAGCTCGCAAGGGGTGGGCAATCAGCCCCAGCATTTT. Its protein is CASSSQGVGNQPQHF. The variable domain in full, with the rest retrieved from reference TRBV7-2 and TRBJ1-5, is GAGVSQSPSNKVTEKGKDVELRCDPISGHTALYWYRQSLGQGLEFLIYFQGNSAPDKSGLPSDRFSAERTGGSVSTLTIQRTQQEDSAVYLCASSSQGVGNQPQHFGDGTRLSIL.

The chain is built from TRBV21-1 and TRBJ2-7; TRBD1, the D gene given by the table, was not confirmed from the DNA. TRBV21-1 is labeled a pseudogene. This CDR3 is 14 amino acids long. The CDR3 region is CASSKGTGGYEQYF. CDR3 nucleotides: TGTGCCAGCAGCAAGGGGACAGGGGGCTACGAGCAGTACTTC.

The chain carries TRBV5-1 and TRBJ2-5; 11 bases line up with TRBD2. CDR3 size: 17 residues. Germline CDR1 reads SGHRS; CDR2 reads YFSETQ. V trimming: 6 bases; J trimming: 11 bases; junction bases outside the gene matches: 21. The CDR3 here is CASTVTPLTSGNDEQYF. Written as DNA, the CDR3 is TGCGCCAGCACCGTAACCCCCCTGACTAGCGGGAACGATGAGCAGTACTTC.

The chain has TRBV12-3 or TRBV12-4 and TRBJ2-7; possible D gene TRBD1, 6 bases. V was clipped by 5 bases and J by 4 bases, with 15 bases between them. The CDR3 has 14 amino acids. CDR3 in DNA: TGTGCCAGCAGTCCACACAGGGTAATGTACGAGCAGTACTTC. Translating it yields CASSPHRVMYEQYF.

The chain employs TRBV20-1 and TRBJ2-3, with 8 nucleotides matching TRBD2. Germline CDR1 and CDR2: DFQATT and SNEGSKA (reference sequence). This CDR3 has 13 residues. V gave up 5 bases and J gave up 2 bases; unmatched junction bases: 3. The CDR3 DNA reads as TGCAGTGCTTTAGCGGGGTACACAGATACGCAGTATTTT. This encodes CSALAGYTDTQYF.

V is TRBV3-1 and J is TRBJ2-7; 10 bases match TRBD2. The V gene end was trimmed by 0 bases and the J gene end by 2 bases; junction bases not matched to a gene: 13. Germline V gene data show CDR1 as LGHDT and CDR2 as YNNKEL (reference sequence). This CDR3 is 19 amino acids long. This chain's CDR3 is CASSQEVYASGGPPYEQYF. CDR3 nucleotide sequence: TGTGCCAGCAGCCAAGAGGTTTATGCTAGCGGGGGTCCACCCTACGAGCAGTACTTC.

In this sample, this clonotype turned up a few times. The chain is built from TRBV29-1 and TRBJ2-5, with 7 bases fitting TRBD1. With 6 bases clipped from V and 5 bases from J, the junction kept 12 bases outside the gene matches. Germline V gene sequence: CDR1 SQVTM, CDR2 ANQGSEA. There are 14 residues in the CDR3. The CDR3 sequence: CSVSGQPIVETQYF. DNA of the CDR3: TGCAGCGTATCGGGACAGCCGATAGTGGAGACCCAGTACTTC.

V is TRBV27 and J is TRBJ2-1; 11 bases match TRBD2. The closer fit of TRBJ2-7 to the DNA end suggests the J call may be wrong. The germline V gene has CDR1 MNHEY and CDR2 SMNVEV (reference sequence). This CDR3 has 17 amino acids. CDR3 coding DNA: TGTGCCAGCAGTCCTCTGGGGTTAGCGGGAGGGGGTAATGAGCAGTACTTC. Residues: CASSPLGLAGGGNEQYF.

This chain uses TRBV2 with TRBJ2-3, with 7 bases fitting TRBD1. Germline trimming cut 2 bases from V and 6 bases from J; bases unmatched to any gene: 5. This CDR3 has 14 residues. Per the germline V gene, CDR1 is SNHLY and CDR2 is FYNNEI. The CDR3 loop is CASSERGPVDTQYF. CDR3 in DNA: TGTGCCAGCAGTGAAAGGGGGCCCGTGGATACGCAGTATTTT.

The chain is built from TRBV2 and TRBJ2-1, with TRBD2 matching over 10 bases. The CDR3 contains 18 residues. Looked up from germline, CDR1 is SNHLY and CDR2 is FYNNEI. The J segment lost 5 bases and the V segment lost 4 bases, leaving 14 bases of the junction unmatched. The CDR3 loop reads CASSVRLAGGLINNEQFF. Written as DNA, the CDR3 is TGTGCCAGCAGTGTGAGATTAGCGGGAGGACTGATTAACAATGAGCAGTTCTTC.

The chain employs TRBV4-3 and TRBJ2-4, with a weak D call TRBD1 (5 bases). The germline CDR1 and CDR2 sequences are LGHNA and YSLEER. The CDR3 is 17 amino acids. Between the trimmed V and J ends, which lost 1 base and 3 bases, there was a span of 16 bases. The CDR3 nucleotides read TGCGCCAGCAGCCAAGGCCACCATACAGGCTTCAAAAACATTCAGTACTTC. Its translation is CASSQGHHTGFKNIQYF.

The chain joins TRBV10-2 to TRBJ2-5, with a possible D match to TRBD2 (7 bases). The V end was cut by 3 bases, the J end by 2 bases, with 16 bases between. Germline loops: CDR1 WSHSY, CDR2 SAAADI. CDR3 length equals 16 residues. CDR3 sequence reads: CASSDPWGGQQETQYF. CDR3 sequence (DNA): TGCGCCAGCAGTGACCCGTGGGGGGGGCAACAAGAGACCCAGTACTTC.

The V call is TRBV2, the J call TRBJ2-7; D call uncertain. This CDR3 has 15 amino acids. Germline V gene data show CDR1 as SNHLY and CDR2 as FYNNEI. V lost 6 bases to trimming and J lost 0 bases, with 15 bases between them. In nucleotides, the CDR3 is TGTGCCAGCAGCCCTCCGGCGGTTAGCTCCTACGAGCAGTACTTC. Its translation is CASSPPAVSSYEQYF. Full variable domain (missing parts from reference TRBV2 and TRBJ2-7): EPEVTQTPSHQVTQMGQEVILRCVPISNHLYFYWYRQILGQKVEFLVSFYNNEISEKSEIFDDQFSVERPDGSNFTLKIRSTKLEDSAMYFCASSPPAVSSYEQYFGPGTRLTVT.

The gene calls are TRBV2 and TRBJ2-4; tentatively, D is TRBD1 (5 bases). Gene TRBJ2-7 matches the end of the DNA better, so the J call may be wrong. The germline CDR1 and CDR2 sequences are SNHLY and FYNNEI. The CDR3 consists of 13 residues. CDR3: CAGYRPPIDEQYF. CDR3 bases: TGTGCCGGCTACAGGCCACCCATCGACGAGCAGTACTTC.

Many counts were recorded for this clonotype. The chain joins TRBV6-5 to TRBJ1-1; no definite D call. The CDR3 consists of 16 residues. From germline, CDR1 is MNHEY and CDR2 SVGAGI. Trimming took 0 bases from V and 3 from J, leaving 14 bases between them. In nucleotides, the CDR3 is TGTGCCAGCAGTTACTCGAAGCGGGGATGGGACACTGAAGCTTTCTTT. Amino acids: CASSYSKRGWDTEAFF.

V gene TRBV4-1 combines with J gene TRBJ2-7; D may be TRBD2 (5 bases). This CDR3 is built from 15 residues. The germline gives CDR1 MGHRA, CDR2 YSYEKL. Trimming removed 3 bases at V and 3 bases at J, with 15 bases between. CDR3 nucleotide sequence: TGCGCCAGCAGCCAGAGGGAAGGTTGGGACTACGAGCAGTACTTC. Amino acid sequence: CASSQREGWDYEQYF.